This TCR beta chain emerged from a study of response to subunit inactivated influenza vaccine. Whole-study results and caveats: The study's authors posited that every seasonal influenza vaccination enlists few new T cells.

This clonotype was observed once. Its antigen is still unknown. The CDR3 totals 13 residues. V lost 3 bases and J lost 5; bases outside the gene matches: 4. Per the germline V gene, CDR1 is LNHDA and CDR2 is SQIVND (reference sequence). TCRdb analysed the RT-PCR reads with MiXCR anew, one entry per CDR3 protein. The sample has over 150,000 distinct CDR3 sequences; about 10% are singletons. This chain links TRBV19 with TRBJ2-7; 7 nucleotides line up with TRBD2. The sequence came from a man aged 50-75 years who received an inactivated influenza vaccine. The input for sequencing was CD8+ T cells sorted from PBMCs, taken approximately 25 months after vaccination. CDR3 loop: CASSIWLADEQYF. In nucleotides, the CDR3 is TGTGCCAGTAGTATCTGGCTAGCGGACGAGCAGTACTTC.